The T cell receptor beta chain under discussion was sequenced for a study of beta chain features in type 1 diabetes. Naive, central memory, regulatory and stem cell-like memory cells within the CD4+ compartment were sorted using CD45RO/CCR7/CD25/CD127/CD95/CD27. Reverse transcription of all isolated RNA meant that expressed TCRB transcripts were sequenced. The read count averaged roughly 4 million across naive, central memory and regulatory T cell samples. The protocol was immunoSEQ multiplex PCR, while the TCRdb copy is restricted to in-frame clones and leaves out a portion. In the table there are roughly 500,000 clones, approximately 30% of which are singletons. The CDR3 runs to 11 residues. Germline V CDR1 and CDR2: MDHEN, SYDVKM. V gave up 6 bases and J gave up 6 bases, with 9 bases separating them. This clone was counted a few times.

The chain combines TRBV28 with TRBJ2-7, with no clear D. Sequences were obtained from naive CD4+ T cells from blood. The source of this sequence is a man aged 18 to 35 in good health. The CDR3 region is CASSLRSEQYF. Written as DNA, the CDR3 is TGTGCCAGCAGCCTAAGGAGCGAGCAGTACTTC.